The 22 T cell receptor beta chains in this list originate from one sample, sequenced in a study of vaccination effects on CD4 cells after COVID-19. Before any sequencing was done, the ViraFEST assay used viral peptide pools to expand antigen-specific CD4+ T cells. Scientists isolated CD4+ T cells after a roughly nine-day culture period ended. Participants received two doses of either the BNT162b2 or mRNA-1273 vaccine. No antigen has been assigned to these receptors. This table comes from immunoSEQ multiplex PCR, and its TCRdb copy is limited to in-frame clones, with some not included. The data hold approximately 74,000 clones, with over 75% observed a single time. Source: CD4+ T cells from PBMCs cultured with HCoV-OC43 spike peptides, taken after COVID-19 vaccination. The subset is: HCoV-OC43 spike overlapping peptide pool stimulation. The origin of the receptors is a human donor who received a COVID-19 vaccine.

V gene TRBV5-8 combines with J gene TRBJ1-1, with 8 positions matching TRBD1. Unmatched junction bases numbered 9, after V lost 4 bases and J lost 4 bases. This CDR3 contains 15 residues. Per the germline V gene, CDR1 is SGHTS and CDR2 is YDEGEE. CDR3 DNA: TGTGCCAGCAGCCGAGGGACAGGATCTTTCACTGAAGCTTTCTTT. Residues: CASSRGTGSFTEAFF.

The chain is built from TRBV12-3 or TRBV12-4 and TRBJ2-1, with 10 bases lining up with TRBD1. The CDR3 covers 11 residues. J was trimmed by 14 bases and V by 3 bases; bases with no gene match: 1. The CDR3 region has the DNA TGTGCCAGCAGTTTCGGGACAGGGGAGTTCTTC. It encodes CASSFGTGEFF.

The CDR3 nucleotides are TGTGCCTGGGGGGGACTAGCGGGGAAAAGCTCCTACAATGAGCAGTTCTTC. It codes for CAWGGLAGKSSYNEQFF. J is TRBJ2-1 and V is TRBV30; the match to TRBD2 covers 13 bases. The CDR3 has 17 amino acids. Germline-derived CDR1 and CDR2 are GTSNPN and SVGIG (reference sequence). V was pared by 5 bases and J by 0 bases, with 7 bases of the junction left unmatched.

This chain joins TRBV14 and TRBJ1-1; no reliable D call. CDR1 is SGHDN and CDR2 is FVKESK in the germline V gene. The CDR3 has 11 residues. The V gene lost 10 bases and the J gene lost 5 bases, with 11 bases spanning the gap. CDR3 in amino acids: CATAVLTEAFF. The CDR3 DNA follows: TGTGCCACCGCCGTCCTGACTGAAGCTTTCTTT. Drawing the rest from reference TRBV14 and TRBJ1-1, the complete variable domain is EAGVTQFPSHSVIEKGQTVTLRCDPISGHDNLYWYRRVMGKEIKFLLHFVKESKQDESGMPNNRFLAERTGGTYSTLKVQPAELEDSGVYFCATAVLTEAFFGQGTRLTVV.

The chain links TRBV6-5 to TRBJ1-3; D is undetermined. The CDR3 covers 13 residues. Germline CDR1 is MNHEY and CDR2 is SVGAGI. Trimming shortened V by 5 bases and J by 3 bases, and 8 bases separated the two germline ends. The CDR3 here is CASSTRGGNTIYF. CDR3 DNA sequence: TGTGCCAGCAGTACACGGGGTGGAAACACCATATATTTT.

The chain couples TRBV19 to TRBJ2-6, with D hard to call. V was cut by 10 bases and J by 0 bases, with 16 bases left in between. Germline lookup yields CDR1 LNHDA and CDR2 SQIVND (reference sequence). The length of the CDR3 is 16 residues. CDR3 sequence: CAIGGGWSSGANVLTF. The CDR3 region has the DNA TGTGCCATCGGCGGTGGGTGGAGCTCTGGGGCCAACGTCCTGACTTTC.

The V gene is TRBV12-5, the J gene TRBJ1-2; the match to TRBD1 covers 8 bases. The CDR3 is 12 amino acids. Germline trimming cut 9 bases from V and 3 bases from J; bases unmatched to any gene: 3. The germline gives CDR1 LGHNT, CDR2 FRNRAP. The CDR3 sequence is CASAQGDYGYTF. In DNA, the CDR3 is TGTGCTAGCGCACAGGGGGACTATGGCTACACCTTC.

The table lists this clone with a count of one. V is TRBV4-3 and J is TRBJ2-3; D perhaps matches TRBD2 (6 bases). V lost 2 bases and J 2 bases, leaving 14 bases between the germline ends. Germline assignment: CDR1 LGHNA and CDR2 YSLEER. This CDR3 contains 16 residues. CDR3 sequence reads: CASSQFTGVATDTQYF. As DNA, the CDR3 is TGCGCCAGCAGCCAATTCACGGGGGTCGCCACAGATACGCAGTATTTT.

The chain employs TRBV10-3 and TRBJ2-2, with 12 positions matching TRBD2. V was pared by 6 bases and J by 6 bases, with 5 bases of the junction left unmatched. Looked up from germline, CDR1 is ENHRY and CDR2 is SYGVKD. There are 15 residues in the CDR3. For the CDR3, the DNA is TGTGCCATCAGCCTCAGACTAGCGGGGGCCGGGGAGCTGTTTTTT. Protein sequence: CAISLRLAGAGELFF.

The chain carries TRBV6-6 and TRBJ1-5; TRBD1 matches at 7 bases. Germline V gives CDR1 MNHNY, CDR2 SVGAGI (reference sequence). The V segment lost 4 bases and the J segment 5 bases; nucleotides outside the gene matches: 8. This CDR3 is 15 amino acids long. DNA for the CDR3: TGTGCCAGCAGTTTTCCAGGACAGGCTGATCAGCCCCAGCATTTT. Translated: CASSFPGQADQPQHF.

This clone was recorded only once. This chain connects TRBV6-6 to TRBJ2-1, with TRBD1 matching over 7 bases. Germline V gives CDR1 MNHNY, CDR2 SVGAGI (reference sequence). The V segment lost 2 bases and the J segment 9 bases; nucleotides outside the gene matches: 10. This CDR3 is built from 15 residues. The CDR3 region has the DNA TGTGCCAGCAGTTACCCCACAGGGGACAGCGGTGAGCAGTTCTTC. Protein: CASSYPTGDSGEQFF.

This sequence joins TRBV7-2 and TRBJ2-5; D is undetermined. Looked up from germline, CDR1 is SGHTA and CDR2 is FQGNSA. V dropped 2 bases and J dropped 1 base, with 8 bases sitting between them. The CDR3 covers 14 residues. Here the CDR3 DNA reads TGTGCCAGCAGCTTACCCAGTTTCCAAGAGACCCAGTACTTC. Translated: CASSLPSFQETQYF.

The chain uses TRBV14 and TRBJ2-3; no definite D call. V was shortened by 4 bases and J by 4 bases, with 6 bases between the two germline ends. In germline, CDR1 is SGHDN, CDR2 FVKESK. CDR3 length: 12 amino acids. The CDR3 DNA sequence: TGTGCCAGCAGCCTTATCCCAGATACGCAGTATTTT. Translating it yields CASSLIPDTQYF.

The V gene is TRBV19, the J gene TRBJ2-3; TRBD2 matches 9 bases. The junction had 6 bases not matched to a gene; V was cut back by 5 bases and J by 3 bases. The CDR3 totals 15 residues. Germline V gene data show CDR1 as LNHDA and CDR2 as SQIVND (reference sequence). This chain's CDR3 is CASSQRRGGTDTQYF. As DNA, the CDR3 is TGTGCCAGTAGTCAAAGGCGGGGGGGAACAGATACGCAGTATTTT.

The CDR3 DNA sequence: TGTGCCAGCAGCGTAGACGTGGTTCTGGGGTCGGCCCAGTACTTC. Its protein product is CASSVDVVLGSAQYF. The chain is built from TRBV9 and TRBJ2-5; D is uncertain. Germline assignment: CDR1 SGDLS and CDR2 YYNGEE. CDR3 length: 15 amino acids. The germline V and J ends were trimmed by 0 bases and 9 bases, with 18 bases remaining between them.

CDR3 nucleotide sequence: TGTGCCACCAGTGATTCTGGAAACACCATATATTTT. Its protein product is CATSDSGNTIYF. This sequence joins TRBV24-1 and TRBJ1-3; no firm D call. The CDR3 sequence is 12 residues long. Germline values: CDR1 KGHDR, CDR2 SFDVKD. The V end lost 2 bases, the J end lost 2 bases, and 0 bases lay between the germline ends.

The gene calls are TRBV12-3 or TRBV12-4 and TRBJ2-3, with unresolved D. This CDR3 has 11 residues. Trimming removed 8 bases from V and 5 bases from J, with 8 bases in between. The CDR3 DNA reads TGTGCCAGCTCCCTACTAGATACGCAGTATTTT. It yields the protein CASSLLDTQYF.

The chain is built from TRBV3-1 (or the pseudogene TRBV3-2) and TRBJ2-3; a possible D gene is TRBD2 (5 bases). The CDR3 runs to 12 residues. The germline gives CDR1 LGHDT, CDR2 YNNKEL (reference sequence). Between the trimmed V and J ends, which lost 7 bases and 4 bases, there was a span of 9 bases. CDR3 amino acids: CASTYGADTQYF. The CDR3 DNA reads as TGTGCCAGCACCTACGGGGCAGATACGCAGTATTTT.

Only one count was recorded for this clone. This chain joins TRBV7-2 and TRBJ2-7; weak D call: TRBD2 (5 bases). V lost 2 bases and J 0 bases, leaving 14 bases between the germline ends. The CDR3 is 16 amino acids. The germline V gene encodes CDR1 SGHTA and CDR2 FQGNSA. The CDR3 sequence: CASSLSGVPSSYEQYV. CDR3 nucleotide sequence: TGTGCCAGCAGCTTATCCGGGGTGCCGAGCTCCTACGAGCAGTACGTC.

The V call is TRBV5-1, the J call TRBJ1-1; D gene ambiguous. Per the germline V gene, CDR1 is SGHRS and CDR2 is YFSETQ. With 4 bases removed from V and 1 base from J, the gap between germline ends came to 5 bases. The CDR3 covers 12 residues. CDR3 protein: CASSGGNTEAFF. The DNA for the CDR3 is TGCGCCAGCAGCGGCGGGAACACTGAAGCTTTCTTT.

The gene calls are TRBV2 and TRBJ1-3, with 7 bases lining up with TRBD1. The trim removed 10 bases at V and 0 bases at J, leaving 6 bases unmatched. Per the germline V gene, CDR1 is SNHLY and CDR2 is FYNNEI. The CDR3 has 14 amino acids. The CDR3 reads CAKKGTDSGNTIYF. CDR3 DNA sequence: TGTGCCAAGAAAGGGACAGACTCTGGAAACACCATATATTTT.

The rearrangement joins TRBV5-6 to TRBJ2-2; D unresolved. Trimming removed 0 bases from V and 1 base from J, with 4 bases in between. Germline values: CDR1 SGHDT, CDR2 YYEEEE. This CDR3 is built from 14 residues. Here the CDR3 DNA reads TGTGCCAGCAGCTTGGGGGGGAACACCGGGGAGCTGTTTTTT. This gives the protein CASSLGGNTGELFF.